This is a list of T cell receptor beta chains from one sample in a study of CD8 T cells in Susac syndrome. TCRdb reanalysed the immunoSEQ multiplex PCR reads using MiXCR and keeps one entry per CDR3 protein. Of about 160,000 distinct CDR3 sequences in the sample, about 91% were seen once. Sequenced input: CD4+ T cells from PBMCs. The receptor set was obtained from a human donor in good health. The CDR3 runs from the conserved cysteine through the conserved F or W. Each record gives: V gene, clone size, D gene, J gene, CDR3 protein, CDR3 DNA. The D gene is left open where the match is weak. A row's size may be missing; if present it is once, few, many or a size class.

TRBV18	.	.	TRBJ1-2	CASSPSGEQGPGYTF	TGTGCCAGCTCACCATCGGGTGAACAGGGACCTGGCTACACCTTC
TRBV6-1	.	TRBD1	TRBJ1-5	CASSERSEQGGQPQHF	TGTGCCAGCAGTGAACGGTCAGAACAGGGGGGGCAGCCCCAGCATTTT
TRBV6-4	.	.	TRBJ1-1	CASSPTATYTEAFF	TGTGCCAGCAGCCCGACTGCGACCTACACTGAAGCTTTCTTT
TRBV12-3/TRBV12-4	.	TRBD1	TRBJ1-2	CASSQTRQGYGYTF	TGTGCCAGCAGTCAGACACGACAGGGCTATGGCTACACCTTC
TRBV3-1	.	.	TRBJ2-5	CASSQGRGETQYF	TGTGCCAGCAGCCAAGGAAGGGGAGAGACCCAGTACTTC
TRBV12-3/TRBV12-4	few	TRBD1	TRBJ2-5	CASTRDSQETQYF	TGTGCCAGCACCAGGGACAGCCAAGAGACCCAGTACTTC
TRBV7-2	.	.	TRBJ2-5	CASTNARRETQYF	TGTGCCAGCACCAACGCCCGAAGGGAGACCCAGTACTTC
TRBV20-1	.	.	TRBJ1-5	CSADGGSNQPQHF	TGCAGTGCTGACGGAGGCAGCAATCAGCCCCAGCATTTT
TRBV3-1	.	.	TRBJ1-4	CASSHSQDEKLFF	TGTGCCAGCAGCCATAGCCAGGACGAAAAACTGTTTTTT
TRBV6-6	.	TRBD1	TRBJ2-2	CASSPGQGITGELFF	TGTGCCAGCAGTCCGGGACAGGGGATCACCGGGGAGCTGTTTTTT
TRBV11-1	.	TRBD1	TRBJ2-2	CASNRQGGPGELFF	TGTGCCAGCAACCGACAGGGTGGGCCCGGGGAGCTGTTTTTT
TRBV2	.	.	TRBJ2-2	CASSDRANTGELFF	TGTGCCAGCAGTGACAGGGCGAACACCGGGGAGCTGTTTTTT
TRBV5-1	.	.	TRBJ2-1	CASSPTGRDENNEQFF	TGCGCCAGCAGTCCGACAGGGAGGGATGAGAACAATGAGCAGTTCTTC
TRBV27	.	TRBD1	TRBJ1-4	CASSRNGQGTNEKLFF	TGTGCCAGCAGTCGTAATGGACAGGGCACTAATGAAAAACTGTTTTTT
TRBV5-1	.	.	TRBJ1-1	CASSLEADTEAFF	TGCGCCAGCAGCTTGGAGGCAGACACTGAAGCTTTCTTT
TRBV5-1	.	TRBD1	TRBJ1-4	CASSPDRTEKLFF	TGCGCCAGCAGCCCGGACAGGACGGAAAAACTGTTTTTT
TRBV6-5	.	.	TRBJ1-2	CASSYSRTPNNYGYTF	TGTGCCAGCAGTTACTCGAGGACACCTAATAACTATGGCTACACCTTC
TRBV5-1	.	TRBD2	TRBJ2-2	CASSLVVDSGKAGELFF	TGCGCCAGCAGCTTGGTTGTGGATAGCGGGAAGGCCGGGGAGCTGTTTTTT
TRBV12-3/TRBV12-4	.	.	TRBJ2-6	CASSRRIISGANVLTF	TGTGCCAGCAGTCGCCGTATCATCTCTGGGGCCAACGTCCTGACTTTC
TRBV28	.	.	TRBJ1-5	CASSFQGQPPQHF	TGTGCCAGCAGTTTTCAGGGGCAGCCGCCCCAGCATTTT
TRBV5-6	.	.	TRBJ1-2	CASSRPLNPTAAGYTF	TGTGCCAGCAGCCGACCCCTAAACCCGACAGCAGCCGGCTACACCTTC
TRBV2	once	TRBD1	TRBJ1-6	CASVIRGGSSPLHF	TGTGCCAGCGTCATTAGAGGGGGCTCTTCACCCCTCCACTTT
TRBV5-1	.	TRBD1	TRBJ2-5	CASSLGPGTGQETQYF	TGCGCCAGCAGCTTGGGCCCTGGGACAGGGCAAGAGACCCAGTATTTC
TRBV5-1	.	.	TRBJ2-3	CASSLDWTSTDTQYF	TGCGCCAGCAGTTTGGATTGGACTAGCACAGATACGCAGTATTTT
TRBV6-5	.	.	TRBJ2-3	CASGRWADTQYF	TGTGCCAGCGGCCGGTGGGCAGATACGCAGTATTTT
TRBV18	.	.	TRBJ1-3	CASSRLLGESGNTIYF	TGTGCCAGCTCACGCCTGCTGGGGGAATCTGGAAACACCATATATTTT
TRBV11-2	.	.	TRBJ2-1	CASSPIAGGWGNEQFF	TGTGCCAGCAGCCCCATCGCCGGGGGCTGGGGAAATGAGCAGTTCTTC
TRBV28	.	TRBD2	TRBJ2-3	CASSSRLAGGTDTQYF	TGTGCCAGCAGTTCCCGACTAGCGGGAGGCACAGATACGCAGTATTTT
TRBV5-1	.	TRBD1	TRBJ2-3	CASSPGQGRDTQYF	TGCGCCAGCAGCCCGGGACAGGGGAGGGATACGCAGTATTTT
TRBV2	.	.	TRBJ1-5	CASSESGPQHF	TGTGCCAGCAGTGAATCCGGGCCCCAGCATTTT
TRBV10-3	.	.	TRBJ1-2	CAISSGQHYGYTF	TGTGCCATCAGCTCCGGACAGCACTATGGCTACACCTTC
TRBV20-1	.	TRBD1	TRBJ2-7	CSAGQGPYEQYF	TGCAGTGCGGGACAGGGGCCATACGAGCAGTACTTC
TRBV20-1	once	.	TRBJ1-1	CSARDGAGLNTEAFF	TGCAGTGCTAGAGATGGGGCAGGGCTGAACACTGAAGCTTTCTTT
TRBV15	.	TRBD1	TRBJ2-7	CATRRTGGPWGSYEQYF	TGTGCCACCAGAAGGACAGGGGGTCCTTGGGGCTCCTACGAGCAGTACTTC
TRBV5-1	.	TRBD2	TRBJ2-5	CASSLEALNLAGKETQYF	TGCGCCAGCAGCTTGGAGGCGTTGAATCTAGCGGGAAAAGAGACCCAGTACTTC
TRBV14	once	.	TRBJ2-7	CASSQGADYYEQYF	TGTGCCAGCAGCCAAGGGGCGGACTACTACGAGCAGTACTTC
TRBV7-9	.	.	TRBJ2-1	CASSLAGRHSAEQFF	TGTGCCAGCAGCTTAGCGGGACGTCACTCGGCCGAGCAGTTCTTC
TRBV10-1	.	.	TRBJ2-3	CASSEKIEGVDTQYF	TGCGCCAGCAGTGAGAAGATAGAGGGGGTTGATACGCAGTATTTT
TRBV18	.	TRBD1	TRBJ1-5	CASSPYSGQGDQPQHF	TGTGCCAGCTCACCTTACTCGGGACAGGGGGATCAGCCCCAGCATTTT
TRBV6-5	.	.	TRBJ1-4	CASSPRRDTNEKLFF	TGTGCCAGCAGCCCTCGCCGGGACACTAATGAAAAACTGTTTTTT
TRBV5-1	once	TRBD1	TRBJ1-2	CASSLEGTGRYGYTF	TGCGCCAGCAGCTTGGAGGGGACAGGGAGATATGGCTACACCTTC
TRBV4-1	.	.	TRBJ2-6	CASSHPRTGANVLTF	TGCGCCAGCAGCCACCCTCGCACTGGGGCCAACGTCCTGACTTTC
TRBV28	.	.	TRBJ1-2	CASRGMSQGDYGYTF	TGTGCCAGCCGAGGGATGTCGCAGGGTGACTATGGCTACACCTTC
TRBV29-1	.	TRBD1	TRBJ1-4	CSVPGTGGTGRNEKLFF	TGCAGCGTCCCCGGGACAGGGGGCACTGGGCGAAATGAAAAACTGTTTTTT
TRBV12-5	.	TRBD1	TRBJ2-7	CASGLDLGQGYEQYF	TGTGCTAGTGGTTTGGATCTGGGACAGGGTTACGAGCAGTACTTC
TRBV20-1	.	.	TRBJ1-6	CSAMQGGSYNSPLHF	TGCAGTGCTATGCAGGGAGGATCCTATAATTCACCCCTCCACTTT
TRBV4-3	.	.	TRBJ2-7	CASSRGLEGSYEQYF	TGCGCCAGCAGCCGGGGGTTGGAGGGGTCCTACGAGCAGTACTTC
TRBV28	.	.	TRBJ2-7	CASNRTPYYEQYF	TGTGCCAGCAATCGGACACCCTACTACGAGCAGTACTTC
TRBV4-1	.	.	TRBJ2-7	CASSQGQDLSYEQYF	TGCGCCAGCAGCCAAGGACAGGACCTCTCCTACGAGCAGTACTTC
TRBV20-1	.	TRBD1	TRBJ2-2	CSARDPQGDAGELFF	TGCAGTGCTAGAGATCCCCAGGGGGATGCCGGGGAGCTGTTTTTT
TRBV5-1	few	.	TRBJ2-5	CASSLGVVGETQYF	TGCGCCAGCAGCTTGGGGGTGGTAGGAGAGACCCAGTACTTC
TRBV30	.	.	TRBJ1-1	CAWSTQGNTEAFF	TGTGCCTGGAGTACACAGGGGAACACTGAAGCTTTCTTT
TRBV28	.	TRBD1	TRBJ1-6	CASSLGQVYNSPLHF	TGTGCCAGCAGTTTGGGACAGGTCTATAATTCACCCCTCCACTTT
TRBV23-1	.	.	TRBJ2-7	CASRKPGLHYEQYF	TGCGCCAGCAGGAAGCCGGGACTTCACTACGAGCAGTACTTC
TRBV12-3/TRBV12-4	.	TRBD1	TRBJ2-6	CASSSDRAGANVLTF	TGTGCCAGCAGTTCGGACAGGGCTGGGGCCAACGTCCTGACTTTC
TRBV5-1	.	.	TRBJ1-1	CASTLDRNTEAFF	TGCGCCAGCACTCTGGACAGGAACACTGAAGCTTTCTTT
TRBV7-3	.	TRBD1	TRBJ2-6	CASSLQGTGGANVLTF	TGTGCCAGCAGCTTACAAGGGACAGGTGGGGCCAACGTCCTGACTTTC
TRBV7-2	few	.	TRBJ1-2	CASSLERNYGYTF	TGTGCCAGCAGCTTAGAGAGAAACTATGGCTACACCTTC
TRBV29-1	.	TRBD1	TRBJ1-4	CSVELNRGDEKLFF	TGCAGCGTTGAGCTGAACAGGGGAGATGAAAAACTGTTTTTT
TRBV5-1	once	.	TRBJ2-2	CASSGTAGNTGELFF	TGCGCCAGCAGCGGGACGGCAGGGAATACCGGGGAGCTGTTTTTT